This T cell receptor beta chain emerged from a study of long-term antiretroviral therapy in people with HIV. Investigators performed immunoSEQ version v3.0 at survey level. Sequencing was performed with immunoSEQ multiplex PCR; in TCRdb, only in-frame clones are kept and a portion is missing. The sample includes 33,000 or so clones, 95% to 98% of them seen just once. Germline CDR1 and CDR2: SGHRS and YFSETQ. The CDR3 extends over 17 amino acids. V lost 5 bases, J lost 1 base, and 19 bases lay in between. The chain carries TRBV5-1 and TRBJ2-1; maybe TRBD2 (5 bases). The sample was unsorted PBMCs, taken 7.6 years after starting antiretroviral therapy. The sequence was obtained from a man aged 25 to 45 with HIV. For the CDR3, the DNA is TGCGCCAGCAGTCCACCTCGGCGGGTTCGATCCTACAATGAGCAGTTCTTC. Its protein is CASSPPRRVRSYNEQFF.